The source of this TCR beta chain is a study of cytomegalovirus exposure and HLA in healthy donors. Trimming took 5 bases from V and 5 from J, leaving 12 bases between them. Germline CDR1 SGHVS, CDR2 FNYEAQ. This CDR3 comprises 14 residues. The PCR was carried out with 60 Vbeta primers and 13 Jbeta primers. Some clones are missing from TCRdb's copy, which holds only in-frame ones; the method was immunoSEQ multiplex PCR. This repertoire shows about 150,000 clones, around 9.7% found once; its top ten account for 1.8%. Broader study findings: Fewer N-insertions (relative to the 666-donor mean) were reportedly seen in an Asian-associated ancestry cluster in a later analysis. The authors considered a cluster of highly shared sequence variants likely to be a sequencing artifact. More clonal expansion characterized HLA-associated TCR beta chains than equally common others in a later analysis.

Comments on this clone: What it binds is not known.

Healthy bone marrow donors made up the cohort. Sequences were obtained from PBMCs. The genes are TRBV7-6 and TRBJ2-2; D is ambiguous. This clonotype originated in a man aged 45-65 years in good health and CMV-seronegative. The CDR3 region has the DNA TGTGCCAGCAGCAGCAACAGTATTACCGGGGAGCTGTTTTTT. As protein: CASSSNSITGELFF.